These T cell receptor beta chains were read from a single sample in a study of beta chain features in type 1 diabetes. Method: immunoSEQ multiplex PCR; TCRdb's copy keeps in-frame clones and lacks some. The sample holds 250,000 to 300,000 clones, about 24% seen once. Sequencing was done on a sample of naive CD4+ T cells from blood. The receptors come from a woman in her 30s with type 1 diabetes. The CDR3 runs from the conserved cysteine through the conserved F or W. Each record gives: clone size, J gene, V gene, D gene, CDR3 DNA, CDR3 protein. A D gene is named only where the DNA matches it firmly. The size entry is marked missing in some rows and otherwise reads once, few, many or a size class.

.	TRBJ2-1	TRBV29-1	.	TGCAGCCTATCTAGGGGATCCTCCTACAATGAGCAGTTCTTC	CSLSRGSSYNEQFF
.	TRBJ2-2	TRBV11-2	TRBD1	TGTGCCAGCAGCTGGGACAGGGGGCGAACCGGGGAGCTGTTTTTT	CASSWDRGRTGELFF
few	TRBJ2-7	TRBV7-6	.	TGTGCCAGCAGCTTAGCGACAGGCCCATTTGGGTACGAGCAGTACTTC	CASSLATGPFGYEQYF
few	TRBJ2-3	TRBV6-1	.	TGTGCCAGCAGTCTTATAGAAGATACGCAGTATTTT	CASSLIEDTQYF
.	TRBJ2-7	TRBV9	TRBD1	TGTGCCAGCAGCGAGGGACAGGTGGACGAGCAGTACTTC	CASSEGQVDEQYF
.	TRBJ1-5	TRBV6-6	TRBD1	TGTGCCAGCAGTACGACAGGGATAAATCAGCCCCAGCATTTT	CASSTTGINQPQHF
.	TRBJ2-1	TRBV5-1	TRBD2	TGCGCCAGCAGCCCCAGGCCTAGCGGGAGTTCCAATGAGCAGTTCTTC	CASSPRPSGSSNEQFF
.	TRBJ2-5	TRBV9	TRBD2	TGTGCCAGCGGGGCGGGAGTACAAGAGACCCAGTACTTC	CASGAGVQETQYF
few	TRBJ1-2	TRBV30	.	TGTGCCTGGAGGGACCTGGACTTAGGCTACACCTTC	CAWRDLDLGYTF
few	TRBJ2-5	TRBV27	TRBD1	TGTGCCAGCAGTTCACGGACAGGGGAAGAGACCCAGTACTTC	CASSSRTGEETQYF
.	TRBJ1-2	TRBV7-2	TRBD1	TGTGCCAGCAGCTTAGCTGGGACAGGGAATAACTATGGCTACACCTTC	CASSLAGTGNNYGYTF
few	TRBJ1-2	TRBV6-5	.	TGTGCCAGCAGACAGGACGCAGGCTATGGCTACACCTTC	CASRQDAGYGYTF
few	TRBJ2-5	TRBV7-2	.	TGTGCCAGCAGCATCACGAGGGAGACCCAGTACTTC	CASSITRETQYF
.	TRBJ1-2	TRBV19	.	TGTGCCAGTAGTCCACGACACGGCTATGGCTACACCTTC	CASSPRHGYGYTF
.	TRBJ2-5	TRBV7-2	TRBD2	TGTGCCAGCAGCAAGATACTAGCGGGGGAGCAGTACTTC	CASSKILAGEQYF
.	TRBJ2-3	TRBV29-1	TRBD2	TGCAGCGTTGGAGGGAGGGCCTGGGATACGCAGTATTTT	CSVGGRAWDTQYF
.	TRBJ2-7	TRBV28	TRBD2	TGTGCCAGCAGTTCCCGTAGCGGGAGTAGCTCCTACGAGCAGTACTTC	CASSSRSGSSSYEQYF
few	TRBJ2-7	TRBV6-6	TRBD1	TGTGCCAGCAGGGGACAGGTCTTGGGCACCCGTTTC	CASRGQVLGTRF
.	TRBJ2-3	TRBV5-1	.	TGCGCCAGCAGTACTATCGCGGCAGATACGCAGTATTTT	CASSTIAADTQYF
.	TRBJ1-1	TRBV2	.	TGTGCCAGCAGTGTAGTCCCATCTATCAACACTGAAGCTTTCTTT	CASSVVPSINTEAFF
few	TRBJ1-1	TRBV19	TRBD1	TGTGCCAGTAGTATAGTGGGACAGGTGGTCACTGAAGCTTTCTTT	CASSIVGQVVTEAFF
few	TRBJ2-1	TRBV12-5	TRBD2	TGTGCTAGTGGTCCCGGCCCAGCGGGAGGGGTCAATGAGCAGTTCTTC	CASGPGPAGGVNEQFF
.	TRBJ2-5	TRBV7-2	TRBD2	TGTGCCAGCAGCTTTTTCCCTAGCGGGAGGGCCCAGTACTTC	CASSFFPSGRAQYF
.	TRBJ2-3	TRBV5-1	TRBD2	TGCGCCAGCAGCACTAGCGGGTGGTTGACAGATACGCAGTATTTT	CASSTSGWLTDTQYF
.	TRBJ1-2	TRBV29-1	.	TGCAGCGTGACATTCCCGGGGTATGGCTACACCTTC	CSVTFPGYGYTF
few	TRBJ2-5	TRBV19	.	TGTGCCAGTAGTATCTCCGGGACTGCAGAGACCCAGTACTTC	CASSISGTAETQYF
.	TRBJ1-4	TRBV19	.	TGTGCCAGTAGTATCTCAGGGGCGAGTGAAAAACTGTTTTTT	CASSISGASEKLFF
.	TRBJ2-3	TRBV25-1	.	TGTGCCAGCAGTGAATCGCGCACCGATACGCAGTATTTT	CASSESRTDTQYF
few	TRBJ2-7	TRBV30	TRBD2	TGTGCCTGGGGGACTAGTTACGAGCAGTACTTC	CAWGTSYEQYF
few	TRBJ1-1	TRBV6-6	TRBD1	TGTGCCAGCAGCCCGTCGGACAGGCCGAACACTGAAGCTTTCTTT	CASSPSDRPNTEAFF
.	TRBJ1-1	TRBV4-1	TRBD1	TGCGCCAGCAGCCAAGTCTCTGGGACAGGGCGGACTGAAGCTTTCTTT	CASSQVSGTGRTEAFF
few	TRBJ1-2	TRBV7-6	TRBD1	TGTGCCAGCAGCTTAGGGACAGGGCCCTATGGCTACACCTTC	CASSLGTGPYGYTF
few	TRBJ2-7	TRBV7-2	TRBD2	TGTGCCAGCAGACGTGCGGGAGCCTACGAGCAGTACTTC	CASRRAGAYEQYF
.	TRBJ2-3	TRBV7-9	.	TGTGCCAGCAGTCAAAATCGCGCAGATACGCAGTATTTT	CASSQNRADTQYF
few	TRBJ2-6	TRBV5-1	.	TGCGCCAGCAGCTTTTTTGGTGGGCCGGTTGCCCATCTGGGGGCCAACGTCCTGACTTTC	CASSFFGGPVAHLGANVLTF
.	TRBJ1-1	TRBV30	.	TGTGCCTGGAGTGTACGGTCAGGAACTGAAGCTTTCTTT	CAWSVRSGTEAFF
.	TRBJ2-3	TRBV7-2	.	TGTGCCGGAAGTCGGGTGATGACAGATACGCAGTATTTT	CAGSRVMTDTQYF
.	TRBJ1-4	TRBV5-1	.	TGCGCCAGCAGCTTCTTAGCCGGACGGGGAAAACTGTTTTTT	CASSFLAGRGKLFF
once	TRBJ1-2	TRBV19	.	TGTGCCAGTATGGACAGCGTTAACTATGGCTACACCTTC	CASMDSVNYGYTF
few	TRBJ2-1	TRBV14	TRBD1	TGTGCCAGCAGCCAAGTGGGGACAGGGAGGGGTGAGCAGTTCTTC	CASSQVGTGRGEQFF
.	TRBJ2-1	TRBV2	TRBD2	TGTGCCAGCAGTGATGGCGGGAGGGCATCATGGTTCTTC	CASSDGGRASWFF
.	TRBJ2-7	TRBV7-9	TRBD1	TGTGCCAGCAGCACGGGACAGGGTCGGTACCCCTACGAGCAGTACTTC	CASSTGQGRYPYEQYF
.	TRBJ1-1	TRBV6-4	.	TGTGCCAGCAGATACAGGGAGAACACTGAAGCTTTCTTT	CASRYRENTEAFF